The present TCR beta chain was sequenced within a study of T-cell reconstitution after alpha-beta-depleted transplantation in children. Findings of the study overall: One year post-transplant, T-cell counts and diversity were largely derived from T cells produced anew. Several hundred expanded graft clones reportedly supplied alpha-beta T cells about two months after transplant. TCRbeta diversity was high at day 60 in some patients (a result of surviving recipient T cells and thymic progenitors).

This clonotype was found many times. Its antigen remains unidentified. Researchers prepared the TCRbeta library using unique molecular identifiers, the study reports. A single record per CDR3 protein comes from TCRdb applying MiXCR to the PCR reads. Of roughly 100,000 distinct CDR3 sequences in the sample, 7.5% to 9.5% were seen once. Germline lookup yields CDR1 LNHDA and CDR2 SQIVND (reference sequence). The V end lost 5 bases, the J end lost 4 bases, and 9 bases lay between the germline ends. This CDR3 comprises 12 residues. This sequence was found in a boy younger than 10 with acute lymphoblastic leukemia, due to receive a stem cell transplant. The sample consisted of PBMCs, taken before TCRalphabeta/CD19-depleted stem cell transplant. The rearrangement links TRBV19 to TRBJ2-7; D is unclear. CDR3 sequence reads: CASSGQDYEQYF. CDR3 DNA: TGTGCCAGTAGTGGGCAGGATTACGAGCAGTACTTC.